These 17 T cell receptor beta chains originate from one sample sequenced in a study of cytomegalovirus exposure and HLA in healthy donors. The PCR employed 60 Vbeta primers together with 13 Jbeta primers. Measured with immunoSEQ multiplex PCR; TCRdb has only the in-frame clones, and not every one. This sample has 100,000 to 150,000 clones, with 74% found just once. Material: PBMCs. The receptors were sampled from a woman in her forties or fifties in good health and CMV-seropositive.

The V and J genes are TRBV28 and TRBJ2-7, with TRBD2 matching 7 bases. The CDR3 has 12 residues. Per germline, CDR1 MDHEN and CDR2 SYDVKM. J lost 3 bases, V lost 7 bases, and 3 bases had no gene match. In nucleotides, the CDR3 is TGTGCCAGCACCCGGACTAGCTACGAGCAGTACTTC. Its protein product is CASTRTSYEQYF.

The chain recombines TRBV5-4 with TRBJ1-1, with a tentative D call TRBD1 (6 bases). Germline V gene data show CDR1 as SGHNT and CDR2 as YYREEE (reference sequence). With 1 base removed from V and 8 bases from J, the gap between germline ends came to 12 bases. This CDR3 contains 13 residues. CDR3 bases: TGTGCCAGCAGCTTGTATGTCGGACAGGAAGCTTTCTTT. It translates to CASSLYVGQEAFF.

This rearrangement joins TRBV7-9 to TRBJ1-6; D remains ambiguous. Trimming removed 1 base from V and 8 bases from J, with 6 bases in between. Germline V CDR1 and CDR2: SEHNR, FQNEAQ (reference sequence). The CDR3 extends over 13 amino acids. CDR3 coding DNA: TGTGCCAGCAGCTTAGGTCCGGATTCACCCCTCCACTTT. Protein sequence: CASSLGPDSPLHF.

The chain couples TRBV4-1 to TRBJ1-5; D ambiguous. Per germline, CDR1 MGHRA and CDR2 YSYEKL. V was pared by 6 bases and J by 7 bases, with 22 bases between. The CDR3 covers 16 residues. CDR3 sequence: CASSPSRNPVGQPQHF. CDR3 DNA sequence: TGCGCCAGCAGTCCAAGCAGGAACCCCGTGGGCCAGCCCCAGCATTTT.

This clone occurred once. The V gene is TRBV7-9, the J gene TRBJ1-4; D unclear. The germline V and J ends were trimmed by 1 base and 6 bases, with 12 bases remaining between them. This CDR3 is 15 amino acids long. In germline, CDR1 is SEHNR, CDR2 FQNEAQ (reference sequence). The DNA for the CDR3 is TGTGCCAGCAGCTTAGGGTCCTCGAGGGATGAAAAACTGTTTTTT. The encoded protein is CASSLGSSRDEKLFF.

The chain joins TRBV4-1 to TRBJ2-3, with a tentative D call TRBD1 (6 bases). V dropped 1 base and J dropped 2 bases, with 13 bases sitting between them. The CDR3 sequence is 16 residues long. The germline gives CDR1 MGHRA, CDR2 YSYEKL. CDR3 loop: CASSQGPDRFTDTQYF. Written as DNA, the CDR3 is TGCGCCAGCAGCCAAGGGCCCGACAGGTTCACAGATACGCAGTATTTT.

The chain links TRBV7-9 to TRBJ1-2, with D perhaps matching TRBD1 (5 bases). Trimming took off 1 base at V and 8 bases at J, with 17 bases between the two ends. The CDR3 covers 15 residues. Germline V lookup: CDR1 SEHNR, CDR2 FQNEAQ (reference sequence). The CDR3 protein is CASSLEGWGARGYTF. The CDR3 coding sequence is TGTGCCAGCAGCTTAGAAGGGTGGGGCGCCCGGGGCTACACCTTC. Based on the CDR3 plus reference TRBV7-9 and TRBJ1-2, the full variable domain is DTGVSQNPRHKITKRGQNVTFRCDPISEHNRLYWYRQTLGQGPEFLTYFQNEAQLEKSRLLSDRFSAERPKGSFSTLEIQRTEQGDSAMYLCASSLEGWGARGYTFGSGTRLTVV.

CDR3 nucleotide sequence: TGTGCCAGCAGTGAATCGACAGCCAACTATGGCTACACCTTC. It is translated as CASSESTANYGYTF. The chain has TRBV2 and TRBJ1-2; weak D call: TRBD1 (5 bases). Germline V gene lookup returns CDR1 SNHLY and CDR2 FYNNEI. Trimming stripped 2 bases from V and 2 bases from J, with 9 bases between. The length of the CDR3 is 14 residues.

This clone was recorded a few times. V gene TRBV4-2 combines with J gene TRBJ2-2; 8 nucleotides match TRBD1. The junction had 6 bases not matched to a gene; V was cut back by 5 bases and J by 1 base. Germline V gives CDR1 LGHNA, CDR2 YNFKEQ. This CDR3 comprises 16 residues. The DNA for the CDR3 is TGTGCCAGCAGCTTCGCCGGGACAGGGAACACCGGGGAGCTGTTTTTT. Translated: CASSFAGTGNTGELFF.

The chain uses TRBV10-1 and TRBJ2-3, with D hard to call. The CDR3 loop spans 13 amino acids. Deletions cut 0 bases from V and 5 bases from J, with 6 bases between. Germline values: CDR1 WNHNN, CDR2 SYGVQD (reference sequence). CDR3 amino acids: CASSESNGDTQYF. As DNA, the CDR3 is TGCGCCAGCAGTGAGTCCAACGGAGATACGCAGTATTTT.

This clone has only a few counts. V is TRBV7-9 and J is TRBJ1-4; D gene ambiguous. Germline V gives CDR1 SEHNR, CDR2 FQNEAQ (reference sequence). The length of the CDR3 is 15 residues. V shed 3 bases and J shed 3 bases, with 11 bases lying between them. CDR3 residues: CASSLFRESNEKLFF. For the CDR3, the DNA is TGTGCCAGCAGCTTGTTCCGGGAGTCTAATGAAAAACTGTTTTTT.

J is TRBJ1-5 and V is TRBV6-6; D remains unclear. Germline CDR1 and CDR2: MNHNY and SVGAGI (reference sequence). The CDR3 extends over 15 amino acids. With 0 bases removed from V and 3 bases from J, the gap between germline ends came to 9 bases. CDR3 sequence reads: CASSYSQLLNQPQHF. Here the CDR3 DNA reads TGTGCCAGCAGTTACTCACAGCTTCTCAATCAGCCCCAGCATTTT.

V is TRBV7-9 and J is TRBJ1-6; D possibly corresponds to TRBD1 (6 bases). V lost 6 bases and J lost 7, with 16 bases in between. The CDR3 is 15 amino acids. In germline, CDR1 is SEHNR, CDR2 FQNEAQ (reference sequence). CDR3 coding DNA: TGTGCCAGCAGTTTAAACGGGCAGGGGAATTCACCCCTCCACTTT. It specifies CASSLNGQGNSPLHF.

The chain carries TRBV9 and TRBJ2-3; D perhaps matches TRBD1 (5 bases). Trimming cost V 0 bases and J 3 bases, with 11 bases left between them. Germline-derived CDR1 and CDR2 are SGDLS and YYNGEE. CDR3 size: 15 residues. CDR3 sequence reads: CASSVGQGGTDTQYF. The CDR3 nucleotides are TGTGCCAGCAGCGTAGGCCAGGGTGGGACAGATACGCAGTATTTT.

The chain is built from TRBV5-5 and TRBJ2-3; D might be TRBD2 (5 bases). The CDR3 sequence is 15 residues long. Per the germline V gene, CDR1 is SGHKS and CDR2 is YYEKEE (reference sequence). V lost 3 bases to trimming and J lost 6 bases, with 17 bases between them. DNA for the CDR3: TGTGCCAGCAGCTGGGCCAGCGGCCGCCTTGATACGCAGTATTTT. Translated, it gives CASSWASGRLDTQYF.

The rearrangement uses TRBV5-1 and TRBJ2-2; 8 nucleotides match TRBD2. The CDR3 is 18 amino acids. Looked up from germline, CDR1 is SGHRS and CDR2 is YFSETQ. The J segment lost 3 bases and the V segment lost 4 bases, leaving 14 bases of the junction unmatched. In DNA, the CDR3 is TGCGCCAGCAGCGACCACCCCGGGCGGGGGGCCCACACCGGGGAGCTGTTTTTT. Residues: CASSDHPGRGAHTGELFF. The full variable domain, rest sourced from reference TRBV5-1 and TRBJ2-2, is KAGVTQTPRYLIKTRGQQVTLSCSPISGHRSVSWYQQTPGQGLQFLFEYFSETQRNKGNFPGRFSGRQFSNSRSEMNVSTLELGDSALYLCASSDHPGRGAHTGELFFGEGSRLTVL.

This clone appeared a few times. This chain connects TRBV6-5 to TRBJ2-5; maybe TRBD2 (6 bases). The closer fit of TRBJ2-7 to the DNA end suggests the J call may be wrong. Germline V gene data show CDR1 as MNHEY and CDR2 as SVGAGI. The CDR3 extends over 15 amino acids. CDR3 in amino acids: CASSYSLTSPGEQYF. The CDR3 bases are TGTGCCAGCAGTTACTCTCTGACTAGTCCTGGCGAGCAGTACTTC.